The sequence of this T cell receptor beta chain was determined in a study of cytomegalovirus exposure and HLA in healthy donors. Whole-study findings and limits: In a later analysis, several top co-occurrence clusters appeared linked to parvovirus B19, influenza, CMV and Epstein-Barr virus. When a later analysis compared HLA-associated TCR beta chains with equally common others, the HLA-associated chains turned out to be more clonally expanded and to have lower generation probabilities. According to reports, the classifier identified cytomegalovirus status with high specificity and sensitivity.

V lost 6 bases, J lost 5 bases, and 7 bases stayed unmatched. There are 14 residues in the CDR3. Germline V gene data show CDR1 as LNHDA and CDR2 as SQIVND (reference sequence). Both 60 Vbeta primers and 13 Jbeta primers went into the PCR. The method was immunoSEQ multiplex PCR; TCRdb's version includes in-frame clones alone and lacks a portion of them. The sample contains approximately 160,000 clones, approximately 80% of which appear only once. Details on this clone: What it binds is unknown.

This sequence was found in a woman in her thirties or forties in good health and CMV-seropositive. The chain has TRBV19 and TRBJ2-7; the match to TRBD1 covers 10 bases. The specimen sequenced was PBMCs. Here the CDR3 reads CASSIPGQGNEQYF. The CDR3 DNA sequence: TGTGCCAGTAGCATACCGGGACAGGGGAACGAGCAGTACTTC.